A single sample gave rise to the 27 T cell receptor beta chains below, sequenced in a study of blood T cell repertoires in COVID-19. Here immunoSEQ multiplex PCR was the method, and the copy in TCRdb shows in-frame clones only, minus some. The sample includes 150,000 to 200,000 clones, 70% to 90% seen only once; the top ten take roughly a tenth. Sequences were obtained from peripheral blood. These receptors all stem from a human donor in a cohort sampled during active COVID-19.

The rearrangement uses TRBV27 and TRBJ1-2; no reliable D call. Germline V CDR1 and CDR2: MNHEY, SMNVEV (reference sequence). The length of the CDR3 is 16 residues. Trimming took off 0 bases at V and 2 bases at J, with 13 bases between the two ends. This chain's CDR3 is CASSLSSTYFNYGYTF. CDR3 nucleotides: TGTGCCAGCAGTTTATCGTCGACATACTTCAACTATGGCTACACCTTC.

The chain has TRBV30 and TRBJ2-4; 8 nucleotides align to TRBD1. J gave up 0 bases and V 3 bases, and 4 bases lay outside the gene matches. CDR1 and CDR2 (germline): GTSNPN, SVGIG (reference sequence). The CDR3 sequence is 15 residues long. The CDR3, as DNA: TGTGCCTGGAGGGACAGGGTTCTAGCCAAAAACATTCAGTACTTC. It codes for CAWRDRVLAKNIQYF.

This rearrangement joins TRBV6-5 to TRBJ1-1; D gene unclear. V lost 6 bases, J lost 1 base, and 3 bases lay in between. Germline CDR1 reads MNHEY; CDR2 reads SVGAGI. The CDR3 extends over 11 amino acids. The CDR3 loop is CASSRNTEAFF. The CDR3, as DNA: TGTGCCAGCAGCCGGAACACTGAAGCTTTCTTT.

This chain joins TRBV7-2 and TRBJ2-1, with 7 bases matching TRBD2. The CDR3 runs 18 residues. Germline values: CDR1 SGHTA, CDR2 FQGNSA. J was trimmed by 0 bases and V by 1 base; bases with no gene match: 9. The CDR3 sequence is CASSLDPSGRGSYNEQFF. For the CDR3, the DNA is TGTGCCAGCAGCTTAGATCCTAGCGGAAGGGGCTCCTACAATGAGCAGTTCTTC.

The chain couples TRBV5-5 to TRBJ1-5; D unclear. Germline V gene data show CDR1 as SGHKS and CDR2 as YYEKEE (reference sequence). This CDR3 is 15 amino acids long. The V end lost 0 bases, the J end lost 5 bases, and 12 bases lay between the germline ends. The CDR3 DNA reads as TGTGCCAGCAGCTTGGCCGTGAGGGTTTATCAGCCCCAGCATTTT. Translation: CASSLAVRVYQPQHF.

In this sample, this clone turned up once. This chain connects TRBV11-2 to TRBJ2-7; 7 bases match TRBD1. Germline CDR1 is SGHAT and CDR2 is FQNNGV. V was pared by 6 bases and J by 2 bases, with 4 bases of the junction left unmatched. The CDR3 has 13 amino acids. CDR3 amino acids: CASSETGTYEQYF. As DNA, the CDR3 is TGTGCCAGCAGTGAGACAGGGACCTACGAGCAGTACTTC.

The chain links TRBV10-1 to TRBJ2-1, with TRBD2 identical over 7 bases. Per germline, CDR1 WNHNN and CDR2 SYGVQD (reference sequence). This CDR3 spans 16 amino acids. J was trimmed by 3 bases and V by 1 base; bases with no gene match: 6. This chain's CDR3 is CASSELEGGNYNEQFF. CDR3 bases: TGCGCCAGCAGTGAGTTGGAGGGAGGGAACTACAATGAGCAGTTCTTC.

The gene calls are TRBV27 and TRBJ2-3, with D uncertain. The V gene's germline CDR1 is MNHEY and CDR2 SMNVEV (reference sequence). Trimming stripped 10 bases from V and 7 bases from J, with 15 bases between. The CDR3 is 12 residues long. The CDR3 is CATGDRSNTQYF. Here the CDR3 DNA reads TGTGCCACCGGAGATAGGTCGAATACGCAGTATTTT.

V usage is TRBV6-5 and J usage is TRBJ1-2; unclear D gene. With 4 bases removed from V and 3 bases from J, the gap between germline ends came to 9 bases. The CDR3 runs to 13 residues. Germline assignment: CDR1 MNHEY and CDR2 SVGAGI. CDR3 DNA: TGTGCCAGCAGTTGGAGGGAGGACTATGGCTACACCTTC. Translating gives CASSWREDYGYTF.

As DNA, the CDR3 is TGTGCCAGCAGTTCACAAACGACAGTCACGATTAGACAGCCCCAGCATTTT. It specifies CASSSQTTVTIRQPQHF. The chain recombines TRBV28 with TRBJ1-5; the D gene is possibly TRBD1 (5 bases). V dropped 4 bases and J dropped 7 bases, with 23 bases sitting between them. Germline values: CDR1 MDHEN, CDR2 SYDVKM. The CDR3 spans 17 residues. Together with reference TRBV28 and TRBJ1-5, the CDR3 gives the full variable domain: DVKVTQSSRYLVKRTGEKVFLECVQDMDHENMFWYRQDPGLGLRLIYFSYDVKMKEKGDIPEGYSVSREKKERFSLILESASTNQTSMYLCASSSQTTVTIRQPQHFGDGTRLSIL.

J is TRBJ2-2 and V is TRBV2, with TRBD1 matching over 8 bases. With 6 bases clipped from V and 4 bases from J, the junction kept 10 bases outside the gene matches. The CDR3 consists of 16 residues. CDR1 and CDR2 from the germline V gene are SNHLY and FYNNEI. CDR3 coding DNA: TGTGCCAGCAGGCGTGGGCAGGGGGCTGTCACCGGGGAGCTGTTTTTT. It is translated as CASRRGQGAVTGELFF.

The V gene is TRBV28, the J gene TRBJ1-5, with 7 bases identical to TRBD1. After removal of 1 base from V and 5 bases from J, the junction contained 5 bases not matched to a gene. This CDR3 region has 15 residues. Germline assignment: CDR1 MDHEN and CDR2 SYDVKM. In DNA form, the CDR3 reads TGTGCCAGCAGTTTATCGGCGACAGGGTATCAGCCCCAGCATTTT. Protein product: CASSLSATGYQPQHF.

This chain uses TRBV10-3 with TRBJ1-5, with a possible D match to TRBD1 (5 bases). Between the trimmed V and J ends, which lost 5 bases and 6 bases, there was a span of 11 bases. CDR3 length: 13 amino acids. CDR1 and CDR2 (germline): ENHRY, SYGVKD. The CDR3 region is CAISPGLSQPQHF. In DNA form, the CDR3 reads TGTGCCATCAGTCCGGGACTTTCTCAGCCCCAGCATTTT.

The J gene is TRBJ2-4, the V gene TRBV24-1; 7 positions match TRBD1. Per the germline V gene, CDR1 is KGHDR and CDR2 is SFDVKD. The CDR3 is 13 amino acids. V shed 3 bases, J shed 8 bases, and the junction held 3 bases outside the gene matches. The DNA of the CDR3 is TGTGCCACCAGTGATGACAGGGACCACATTCAGTACTTC. Amino acid sequence: CATSDDRDHIQYF.

The chain joins TRBV7-3 to TRBJ2-4, with D possibly being TRBD2 (7 bases). In germline, CDR1 is SGHTA, CDR2 FQGTGA. The CDR3 spans 15 residues. V lost 0 bases and J 7 bases, leaving 13 bases between the germline ends. The CDR3 DNA is TGTGCCAGCAGCTTAACGGGGGGGCCCAGGAACATTCAGTACTTC. Residues: CASSLTGGPRNIQYF.

On this clone: Other nucleotide sequences in the sample specify the same CDR3. The chain is built from TRBV30 and TRBJ2-7; possibly TRBD2 for D (6 bases). The germline gives CDR1 GTSNPN, CDR2 SVGIG (reference sequence). There are 12 residues in the CDR3. V was shortened by 0 bases and J by 4 bases, with 7 bases between the two germline ends. In DNA, the CDR3 is TGTGCCTGGAGTGTAGCGGGTTACGAGCAGTACTTC. Translating gives CAWSVAGYEQYF.

The V and J genes are TRBV6-6 and TRBJ2-7, with TRBD1 as a possible D gene (6 bases). V shed 2 bases and J shed 4 bases, with 15 bases lying between them. Germline CDR1 and CDR2: MNHNY and SVGAGI (reference sequence). This CDR3 has 15 residues. Here the CDR3 reads CASSYNRDIPYEQYF. CDR3 coding DNA: TGTGCCAGCAGTTACAACCGGGACATCCCTTACGAGCAGTACTTC.

CDR3 sequence reads: CASSDDGSGNEQFF. The CDR3 DNA sequence: TGTGCCAGCAGTGATGACGGGAGTGGGAATGAGCAGTTCTTC. The gene calls are TRBV2 and TRBJ2-1; weak D call: TRBD2 (6 bases). The CDR3 length is 14 residues. Germline assignment: CDR1 SNHLY and CDR2 FYNNEI. The V end lost 3 bases, the J end lost 7 bases, and 13 bases lay between the germline ends.

The chain carries TRBV4-3 and TRBJ1-5; 7 bases are a match to TRBD1. The junction had 5 bases not matched to a gene; V was cut back by 3 bases and J by 3 bases. This CDR3 comprises 15 residues. Germline loops: CDR1 LGHNA, CDR2 YSLEER. Here the CDR3 DNA reads TGCGCCAGCAGCCAGGCGACAGGGACCAATCAGCCCCAGCATTTT. This sequence encodes CASSQATGTNQPQHF.

The sample holds one count of this clone. This chain links TRBV7-3 with TRBJ2-2; 9 bases line up with TRBD2. CDR3 length: 16 residues. CDR1 is SGHTA, CDR2 FQGTGA, per germline. The V and J ends lost 3 bases and 5 bases, in that order; junction bases with no gene match: 7. The CDR3 region is CASSFSSGIETGELFF. The CDR3 coding sequence is TGTGCCAGCAGCTTTTCTAGCGGGATCGAAACCGGGGAGCTGTTTTTT.

J is TRBJ2-1 and V is TRBV7-2, with D possibly TRBD1 on 6 matching bases. Germline lookup yields CDR1 SGHTA and CDR2 FQGNSA. This CDR3 is 16 amino acids long. V was trimmed by 2 bases and J by 3 bases, leaving 14 bases between them. The CDR3 spells CASSLTNRADYNEQFF. In DNA, the CDR3 is TGTGCCAGCAGCTTAACGAACAGGGCAGACTACAATGAGCAGTTCTTC.

This chain joins TRBV4-1 and TRBJ1-6, with D hard to call. The CDR3 is made up of 15 amino acids. CDR1 is MGHRA and CDR2 is YSYEKL in the germline V gene. Trimming took 2 bases from V and 6 from J, leaving 11 bases between them. The CDR3 bases are TGCGCCAGCAGCCAATTTCTCGGTTCTAATTCACCCCTCCACTTT. Protein: CASSQFLGSNSPLHF.

The gene calls are TRBV6-2 or TRBV6-3 and TRBJ1-2, with 7 bases identical to TRBD1. The CDR3 has 14 amino acids. The V gene's germline CDR1 is MNHEY and CDR2 SVGEGT. The junction had 11 bases not matched to a gene; V was cut back by 5 bases and J by 8 bases. Here the CDR3 reads CASSHRQTGKGYTF. Here the CDR3 DNA reads TGTGCCAGCAGTCATCGACAGACAGGGAAGGGCTACACCTTC.

The rearrangement uses TRBV20-1 and TRBJ2-1; no reliable D call. This CDR3 has 11 amino acids. Germline CDR1 reads DFQATT; CDR2 reads SNEGSKA (reference sequence). V was shortened by 6 bases and J by 7 bases, with 10 bases between the two germline ends. The CDR3 is CSAELGNEQFF. The DNA for the CDR3 is TGCAGTGCCGAGCTCGGTAATGAGCAGTTCTTC.

The chain couples TRBV30 to TRBJ2-7; 7 bases are a match to TRBD1. V gave up 1 base and J gave up 3 bases; unmatched junction bases: 6. Germline V CDR1 and CDR2: GTSNPN, SVGIG (reference sequence). The CDR3 extends over 14 amino acids. The DNA for the CDR3 is TGTGCCTGGAGTGGAATGGACAGGTACTACGAGCAGTACTTC. It yields the protein CAWSGMDRYYEQYF.

The genes are TRBV5-4 and TRBJ2-1; the match to TRBD1 covers 10 bases. The CDR3 is 14 residues long. The V and J ends lost 2 bases and 12 bases, in that order; junction bases with no gene match: 8. Germline CDR1 is SGHNT and CDR2 is YYREEE (reference sequence). The chain's CDR3 is CASSLTGTGDVQFF. In nucleotides, the CDR3 is TGTGCCAGCAGCTTAACCGGGACAGGGGACGTGCAGTTCTTC.

The chain has TRBV27 and TRBJ2-2; no reliable D call. The CDR3 has 14 residues. Trimming removed 7 bases at V and 7 bases at J, with 16 bases between. Germline CDR1 reads MNHEY; CDR2 reads SMNVEV (reference sequence). The CDR3 region is CASTLTPLSGELFF. CDR3 nucleotide sequence: TGTGCCAGCACCTTGACACCTCTTAGCGGGGAGCTGTTTTTT.